This TCR beta chain was sequenced in a study of breast tumors, draining lymph nodes, adjacent tissues. Findings and caveats of the study: Tumors had less TCR diversity than lymph nodes, more than nontumor tissue. Findings are consistent with lymph node origin and intratumoral expansion of most tumor T cells.

On this clonotype itself: The antigen remains undetermined.

One entry per CDR3 protein results from TCRdb running MiXCR on the multiplex PCR reads. The sample lists about 35,000 distinct CDR3 sequences, about 36% occurring once. The specimen was breast tumor tissue. This sequence was found in a female donor with breast cancer. Some clones in this sample may be carry-over from other donors' samples.

The CDR3 sequence: CASRYAGTGGAGDTQYF. The CDR3 nucleotides are TGTGCCAGCAGATATGCCGGGACAGGGGGCGCCGGAGATACGCAGTATTTT. The rearrangement joins TRBV7-3 to TRBJ2-3; 12 bases map to TRBD1. The ends lost 6 bases at V and 5 bases at J; junction bases unmatched: 12. The CDR3 runs to 17 residues. From germline, CDR1 is SGHTA and CDR2 FQGTGA.